This entry describes one TCR beta chain. Its antigen is unidentified. The source of the sample is a study of T cells in narcolepsy. Study-wide points: Autoreactive HCRT-specific and TRIB2-specific clonotypes were marked in same-patient CSF-versus-blood CD4+ comparisons.

TCRdb's table, derived via immunoSEQ multiplex PCR, lists solely in-frame clones and lacks some. The sample comprises about 10,000 clones, 60% to 80% of which are singletons, and about 23% rests with the top ten. Sequenced: CD45RA- memory CD8+ T cells from PBMCs. This clonotype originated in a human donor with narcolepsy.

CDR3 in amino acids: CASSFGASSYEQYF. CDR3 nucleotides: TGTGCCAGCAGTTTCGGGGCGTCTTCTTACGAGCAGTACTTC. The V and J genes are TRBV28 and TRBJ2-7, with D possibly being TRBD1 or TRBD2 (5 bases each). Trimming removed 3 bases from V and 4 bases from J, with 13 bases in between. The CDR3 is 14 amino acids. Germline CDR1 MDHEN, CDR2 SYDVKM.